This T cell receptor beta chain was captured by sequencing in a study of sequential checkpoint blockade in melanoma. The method was immunoSEQ multiplex PCR; TCRdb's version includes in-frame clones alone and lacks a portion of them. The repertoire holds 35,000 to 40,000 clones, with over 30% as singletons. Described treatment: randomized to nivolumab then ipilimumab (arm A) or the reverse (arm B). Germline CDR1 reads SGDLS; CDR2 reads YYNGEE. Trimming left V 9 bases short and J 4 bases short, with 10 bases between. This CDR3 is built from 12 residues. This clone has just a few counts. This rearrangement joins TRBV9 to TRBJ2-2; perhaps TRBD1 as D (5 bases). The clonotype was recovered from a human donor with melanoma. Sequenced here: tumor tissue (inferred from file names), sampled from a patient given nivolumab and ipilimumab in sequence. CDR3 loop: CAIDSSTGELFF. For the CDR3, the DNA is TGTGCCATCGACAGTTCCACCGGGGAGCTGTTTTTT.